This T cell receptor beta chain was recovered during a study of regulatory T cells in long-lasting Graves disease. General observations from the study: Persistent Graves' patients showed less TCR diversity than newly diagnosed ones.

In its sample, this clonotype was seen once. Its target is unknown. The TCR beta library used iRepertoire HTBI primers with Arm-PCR amplification of CDR3. Via MiXCR, TCRdb re-called the multiplex PCR reads, giving one row per CDR3 protein. The sample lists about 520,000 distinct CDR3 sequences, around 13% seen once, with more than 8% in the top ten. V was shortened by 6 bases and J by 4 bases, with 12 bases between the two germline ends. The CDR3 runs 13 residues. Documented time point: newly diagnosed GD, antithyroid drugs for less than 3 months. PBMCs provided the RNA from which the TCR library was made. Peripheral blood, around 10 milliliters of it, was drawn into EDTA tubes. In addition, the sample was reused for a study of T cells in Graves' hyperthyroidism and ophthalmopathy. That investigation notes: Hyperthyroidism was newly diagnosed in patients aged 18 to 65 (duration under 2 months).

The TCR was taken from a woman aged 25 to 39 with Graves disease. Here the sequenced sample was peripheral blood mononuclear cells (PBMCs), taken at new diagnosis, from a patient treated with antithyroid drugs. The chain employs TRBV12-3 or TRBV12-4 and TRBJ2-5; possible D gene TRBD2, 6 bases. CDR3 sequence reads: CASRLPGGETQYF. CDR3 sequence (DNA): TGTGCCAGCAGGCTCCCCGGGGGAGAGACCCAGTACTTC.